Each of the 14 T cell receptor beta chains below was sequenced from the same sample in a study of CD8+CD57+ T cells in acquired aplastic anemia. Before being chosen for sequencing, patients had shown CD8+CD57+ cell expansion by flow cytometry. Researchers used genomic DNA as the template to profile TCR beta VDJ and CDR3. TCRdb re-analysed the reads in MiXCR, keeping a single row per CDR3 protein. This table has around 500,000 distinct CDR3 sequences, around a third appearing once. The material sequenced was sorted CD4+, CD8+, or CD8+CD57+ T cells (not recorded which) from PBMCs. The receptors shown here come from a human donor with aplastic anemia.

The chain joins TRBV29-1 to TRBJ2-7; D is unclear. CDR1 is SQVTM and CDR2 is ANQGSEA in the germline V gene. The CDR3 length is 13 residues. CDR3 loop: CIQASDPSYEQYF. In DNA form, the CDR3 reads TGCATCCAAGCTTCAGACCCCTCCTACGAGCAGTACTTC.

This chain uses TRBV27 with TRBJ1-6; 7 bases fit TRBD1. V lost 3 bases and J lost 9; bases outside the gene matches: 8. The CDR3 consists of 15 residues. Germline-derived CDR1 and CDR2 are MNHEY and SMNVEV (reference sequence). The CDR3 here is CASSFLKGASSPLHF. The CDR3 DNA is TGTGCCAGCAGTTTCTTAAAGGGGGCTAGTTCACCCCTCCACTTT.

Comment on this clonotype: The CDR3 does not end in the conserved phenylalanine or tryptophan, so this is likely a read error. V and J are TRBV7-8 and TRBJ2-1; 8 nucleotides line up with TRBD2. Germline-derived CDR1 and CDR2 are SGHVS and FQNEAQ. This CDR3 is 13 amino acids long. V shed 7 bases and J 8 bases; nucleotides not matched to a gene: 7. The CDR3 bases are TGTGCCAGCACTCAAAGCGGGAGCCATGAGCAGTTCTAC. Its protein product is CASTQSGSHEQFY.

This clonotype has only a few counts. The chain joins TRBV12-3 or TRBV12-4 to TRBJ2-1; D remains unclear. This CDR3 spans 15 amino acids. V was shortened by 5 bases and J by 5 bases, with 16 bases between the two germline ends. The CDR3 coding sequence is TGTGCCAGCAGTGAACAGCGTCCCCCGGACAATGAGCAGTTCTTC. Residues: CASSEQRPPDNEQFF.

Many counts were recorded for this clonotype. The CDR3, as DNA: TGTGCCAGCAAACCACCAGGGGGCAATCAGCCCCAGCATTTT. It codes for CASKPPGGNQPQHF. The J gene is TRBJ1-5, the V gene TRBV2, with a possible D match to TRBD1 (6 bases). V was clipped by 7 bases and J by 2 bases, with 12 bases between them. Germline values: CDR1 SNHLY, CDR2 FYNNEI. CDR3 length: 14 residues.

This clonotype was found many times. The chain is built from TRBV2 and TRBJ2-1, with D unclear. V lost 7 bases and J 8 bases, leaving 18 bases between the germline ends. This CDR3 is built from 14 residues. Germline CDR1 is SNHLY and CDR2 is FYNNEI. The CDR3 nucleotides are TGTGCCAGCACCCTAACCCGGGTCTCCCATGAGCAGTTCTTC. Protein: CASTLTRVSHEQFF.

Points on this clonotype: Since a much larger clone is just one base distant, this may be a read error. The chain combines TRBV7-6 with TRBJ2-5; 7 positions match TRBD1. The CDR3 length is 14 residues. The germline V gene encodes CDR1 SGHVS and CDR2 FNYEAQ. The DNA for the CDR3 is TGTGTCAGCAGCGCAACAGGGGACCAAGAGACCCAGTACTTC. This sequence encodes CVSSATGDQETQYF.

The chain has TRBV12-3 or TRBV12-4 and TRBJ2-7; D could derive from TRBD1 or TRBD2 (5 bases each). The CDR3 loop spans 14 amino acids. Trimming cost V 4 bases and J 2 bases, with 12 bases left between them. This CDR3 is CASSWPGPPYEQYF. In nucleotides, the CDR3 is TGTGCCAGCAGTTGGCCGGGACCCCCCTACGAGCAGTACTTC.

The gene calls are TRBV7-2 and TRBJ2-1; the D gene could be TRBD1 or TRBD2 (6 bases each). The V end lost 6 bases, the J end lost 13 bases, and 10 bases lay between the germline ends. Looked up from germline, CDR1 is SGHTA and CDR2 is FQGNSA. The CDR3 totals 10 residues. In DNA, the CDR3 is TGTGCCAGCAGGGGGGGCCGCCAGTTCTTC. Its protein product is CASRGGRQFF.

This chain connects TRBV20-1 to TRBJ2-7, with a weak D call TRBD1 (7 bases). Trimming removed 5 bases at V and 3 bases at J, with 20 bases between. The CDR3 runs 15 residues. Germline assignment: CDR1 DFQATT and CDR2 SNEGSKA (reference sequence). In nucleotides, the CDR3 is TGCAGTGCTCAGAGACTAGAGGGGGCTGACTACGAGCAGTACTTC. Translation gives CSAQRLEGADYEQYF.

The V gene is TRBV20-1, the J gene TRBJ2-6, with TRBD2 identical over 9 bases. The germline gives CDR1 DFQATT, CDR2 SNEGSKA (reference sequence). V gave up 3 bases and J gave up 0 bases; unmatched junction bases: 0. This CDR3 region has 15 residues. The CDR3 protein is CSARRGGSGANVLTF. The CDR3 DNA reads as TGCAGTGCTAGGCGGGGGGGCTCTGGGGCCAACGTCCTGACTTTC.

This clonotype appeared many times. This chain joins TRBV29-1 and TRBJ1-2; D is undetermined. V was clipped by 3 bases and J by 0 bases, with 11 bases between them. The CDR3 has 14 amino acids. Looked up from germline, CDR1 is SQVTM and CDR2 is ANQGSEA. CDR3 sequence (DNA): TGCAGCGTTGATATTGGGTCGTCTAACTATGGCTACACCTTC. This sequence encodes CSVDIGSSNYGYTF.

This clonotype was counted between two and nine times. The rearrangement joins TRBV30 to TRBJ1-1; possibly TRBD1 for D (5 bases). This CDR3 is 12 amino acids long. Between the trimmed V and J ends, which lost 1 base and 3 bases, there was a span of 6 bases. Germline lookup yields CDR1 GTSNPN and CDR2 SVGIG (reference sequence). CDR3 sequence: CAWSAGYTEAFF. CDR3 coding DNA: TGTGCCTGGAGTGCAGGGTACACTGAAGCTTTCTTT.

The gene calls are TRBV29-1 and TRBJ1-2; D not certain. CDR1 is SQVTM and CDR2 is ANQGSEA in the germline V gene. The CDR3 sequence is 13 residues long. V lost 6 bases, J lost 5 bases, and 16 bases lay in between. CDR3 residues: CSVEGPAGYGYTF. The CDR3 region has the DNA TGCAGCGTAGAGGGCCCCGCGGGGTATGGCTACACCTTC.